The 16 T cell receptor beta chains presented below share a single source sample, sequenced in a study of blood T cell repertoires in COVID-19. TCRdb's copy holds only in-frame clones and misses some; the assay was immunoSEQ multiplex PCR. The table has around 170,000 clones, approximately 80% seen once. The sequenced sample was peripheral blood. The receptors here all came from a human donor in a cohort sampled during active COVID-19.

This rearrangement joins TRBV2 to TRBJ2-7; D call uncertain. The V gene lost 10 bases and the J gene lost 4 bases, with 17 bases spanning the gap. CDR1 is SNHLY and CDR2 is FYNNEI in the germline V gene. This CDR3 has 13 residues. The CDR3 DNA reads TGTGCCATCCCGCGTGGGTCAGGATACGAGCAGTACTTC. It is translated as CAIPRGSGYEQYF.

V gene TRBV28 combines with J gene TRBJ1-2; D remains ambiguous. Germline V gene data show CDR1 as MDHEN and CDR2 as SYDVKM. Trimming removed 2 bases at V and 1 base at J, with 8 bases between. The CDR3 runs 14 residues. CDR3 sequence: CASSLVQSNYGYTF. CDR3 nucleotide sequence: TGTGCCAGCAGTTTAGTACAGAGTAACTATGGCTACACCTTC.

The chain is built from TRBV3-1 (or the pseudogene TRBV3-2) and TRBJ1-2, with 8 bases matching TRBD1. CDR1 and CDR2 from the germline V gene are LGHDT and YNNKEL (reference sequence). CDR3 length equals 15 residues. The V segment lost 3 bases and the J segment 2 bases; nucleotides outside the gene matches: 5. The CDR3, as DNA: TGTGCCAGCAGCCATCCCGGACAGGGAAACTATGGCTACACCTTC. Protein sequence: CASSHPGQGNYGYTF.

This clone was seen once. V is TRBV19 and J is TRBJ1-1; no clear D. The germline V gene encodes CDR1 LNHDA and CDR2 SQIVND (reference sequence). The CDR3 consists of 15 residues. V lost 0 bases to trimming and J lost 1 base, with 9 bases between them. The CDR3 is CASSIEARPNTEAFF. The CDR3 region has the DNA TGTGCCAGTAGTATAGAGGCCAGGCCGAACACTGAAGCTTTCTTT.

The chain joins TRBV7-3 to TRBJ1-1; D is ambiguous. Trimming shortened V by 1 base and J by 1 base, and 4 bases separated the two germline ends. Germline CDR1 reads SGHTA; CDR2 reads FQGTGA. The CDR3 is made up of 13 amino acids. The CDR3 here is CASSLSQNTEAFF. The CDR3, as DNA: TGTGCCAGCAGCTTAAGTCAGAACACTGAAGCTTTCTTT.

CDR3: CASGPGQGTFTTNEKLFF. The CDR3 region has the DNA TGTGCTAGTGGGCCGGGACAGGGGACATTCACAACTAATGAAAAACTGTTTTTT. The chain carries TRBV12-5 and TRBJ1-4; 10 positions agree with TRBD1. V lost 6 bases and J lost 0; bases outside the gene matches: 10. The V gene's germline CDR1 is LGHNT and CDR2 FRNRAP. This CDR3 spans 18 amino acids.

J is TRBJ1-5 and V is TRBV7-2, with TRBD1 matching over 8 bases. Looked up from germline, CDR1 is SGHTA and CDR2 is FQGNSA. V shed 5 bases and J 0 bases; nucleotides not matched to a gene: 3. The CDR3 totals 15 residues. DNA for the CDR3: TGTGCCAGCAGCAGACAGGGGTATAGCAATCAGCCCCAGCATTTT. It codes for CASSRQGYSNQPQHF.

The gene calls are TRBV9 and TRBJ1-2; TRBD1 matches at 11 bases. J gave up 2 bases and V 2 bases, and 5 bases lay outside the gene matches. CDR1 SGDLS and CDR2 YYNGEE come from the germline V gene. The CDR3 spans 16 residues. CDR3 in DNA: TGTGCCAGCAGCGTCTGGGACAGGGGGTTAAACTATGGCTACACCTTC. Translation: CASSVWDRGLNYGYTF. The full variable domain, in which reference TRBV9 and TRBJ1-2 provide the parts outside the CDR3, is DSGVTQTPKHLITATGQRVTLRCSPRSGDLSVYWYQQSLDQGLQFLIQYYNGEERAKGNILERFSAQQFPDLHSELNLSSLELGDSALYFCASSVWDRGLNYGYTFGSGTRLTVV.

V is TRBV5-1 and J is TRBJ2-7, with D maybe TRBD1 (6 bases). The CDR3 runs to 14 residues. Germline CDR1 is SGHRS and CDR2 is YFSETQ. With 1 base removed from V and 2 bases from J, the gap between germline ends came to 10 bases. The CDR3 spells CASSLQGTPYEQYF. The CDR3 DNA follows: TGCGCCAGCAGCTTGCAGGGGACACCCTACGAGCAGTACTTC.

The chain is built from TRBV7-3 and TRBJ2-2; 7 bases map to TRBD2. The length of the CDR3 is 16 residues. Losses at the gene ends were 8 bases for V and 0 bases for J; bases not matched to a gene: 9. From germline, CDR1 is SGHTA and CDR2 FQGTGA. The CDR3 is CASGSGGGPNTGELFF. The CDR3 DNA is TGTGCCAGCGGTTCGGGGGGAGGGCCGAACACCGGGGAGCTGTTTTTT.

The chain joins TRBV2 to TRBJ1-1; TRBD1 matches at 7 bases. V lost 0 bases and J lost 0; bases outside the gene matches: 4. The CDR3 spans 16 residues. Germline CDR1 and CDR2: SNHLY and FYNNEI. The CDR3 region has the DNA TGTGCCAGCAGTGAAGCGACAGGGATCATGAACACTGAAGCTTTCTTT. Translating gives CASSEATGIMNTEAFF.

V gene TRBV12-3 or TRBV12-4 combines with J gene TRBJ2-1, with D perhaps matching TRBD2 (6 bases). The CDR3 is 12 residues long. The germline V and J ends were trimmed by 5 bases and 7 bases, with 9 bases remaining between them. CDR3 bases: TGTGCCAGCAGTGGAGGGGCTAATGAGCAGTTCTTC. Encoded protein: CASSGGANEQFF.

This chain uses TRBV3-1 (or the pseudogene TRBV3-2) with TRBJ2-1; 8 nucleotides match TRBD1. V lost 1 base and J lost 8; bases outside the gene matches: 4. Per germline, CDR1 LGHDT and CDR2 YNNKEL (reference sequence). The CDR3 spans 14 residues. The CDR3 region has the DNA TGTGCCAGCAGCCAAGCGGACAGGGTACATGAGCAGTTCTTC. The encoded protein is CASSQADRVHEQFF.

J is TRBJ1-2 and V is TRBV7-9; D might be TRBD1 (5 bases). Between the trimmed V and J ends, which lost 1 base and 3 bases, there was a span of 9 bases. CDR3 length: 14 residues. Germline loops: CDR1 SEHNR, CDR2 FQNEAQ (reference sequence). The CDR3 DNA reads TGTGCCAGCAGCTTAGAAGGGGCATACTATGGCTACACCTTC. It specifies CASSLEGAYYGYTF.

The genes are TRBV9 and TRBJ2-2; TRBD1 agrees at 10 bases. CDR1 and CDR2 (germline): SGDLS, YYNGEE. This CDR3 comprises 15 residues. Trimming removed 4 bases from V and 6 bases from J; junction bases left unmatched: 6. Written as DNA, the CDR3 is TGTGCCAGCAGCCCCCGGACAGGGGGAGCCGGGGAGCTGTTTTTT. Protein product: CASSPRTGGAGELFF.

In its sample, this clone was seen once. The chain joins TRBV10-3 to TRBJ1-2; TRBD1 matches at 8 bases. The junction had 9 bases not matched to a gene; V was cut back by 3 bases and J by 3 bases. This CDR3 has 16 residues. Per the germline V gene, CDR1 is ENHRY and CDR2 is SYGVKD. CDR3 sequence (DNA): TGTGCCATCAGTGAAACACCGGGACAGGCATACTATGGCTACACCTTC. It encodes CAISETPGQAYYGYTF.